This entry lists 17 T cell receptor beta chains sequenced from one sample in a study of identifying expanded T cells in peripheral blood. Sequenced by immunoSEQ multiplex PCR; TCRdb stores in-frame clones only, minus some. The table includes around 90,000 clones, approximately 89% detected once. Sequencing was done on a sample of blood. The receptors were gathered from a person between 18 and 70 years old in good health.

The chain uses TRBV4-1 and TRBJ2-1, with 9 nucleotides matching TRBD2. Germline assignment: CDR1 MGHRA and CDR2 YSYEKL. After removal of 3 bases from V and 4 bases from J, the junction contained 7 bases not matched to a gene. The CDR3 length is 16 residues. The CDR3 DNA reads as TGCGCCAGCAGCCATAGCAGCGGGGGGACGTACAATGAGCAGTTCTTC. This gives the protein CASSHSSGGTYNEQFF.

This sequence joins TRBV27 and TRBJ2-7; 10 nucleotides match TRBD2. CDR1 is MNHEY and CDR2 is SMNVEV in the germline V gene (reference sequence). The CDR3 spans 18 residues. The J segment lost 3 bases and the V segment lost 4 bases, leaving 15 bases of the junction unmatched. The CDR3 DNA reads TGTGCCAGCAGTTCCCGAATGTCTTCTAGCGGGAGTCTCTACGAGCAGTACTTC. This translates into CASSSRMSSSGSLYEQYF.

This CDR3 reads CASILQGPHEQYF. In DNA form, the CDR3 reads TGTGCCAGCATTCTACAGGGACCCCACGAGCAGTACTTC. The J gene is TRBJ2-7, the V gene TRBV2; possibly TRBD1 for D (6 bases). V was shortened by 7 bases and J by 5 bases, with 15 bases between the two germline ends. The CDR3 is made up of 13 amino acids. Germline CDR1 is SNHLY and CDR2 is FYNNEI.

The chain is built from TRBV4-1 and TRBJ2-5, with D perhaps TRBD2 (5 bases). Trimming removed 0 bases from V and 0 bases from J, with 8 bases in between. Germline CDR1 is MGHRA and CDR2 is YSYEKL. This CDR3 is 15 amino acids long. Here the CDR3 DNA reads TGCGCCAGCAGCCAAGATAGCGACTACCAAGAGACCCAGTACTTC. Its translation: CASSQDSDYQETQYF.

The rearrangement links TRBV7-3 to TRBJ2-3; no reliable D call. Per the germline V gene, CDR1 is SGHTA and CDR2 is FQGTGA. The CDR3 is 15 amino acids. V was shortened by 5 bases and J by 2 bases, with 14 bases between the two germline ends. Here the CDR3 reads CASSPRRAYTDTQYF. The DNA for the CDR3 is TGTGCCAGCAGCCCCAGACGAGCTTACACAGATACGCAGTATTTT.

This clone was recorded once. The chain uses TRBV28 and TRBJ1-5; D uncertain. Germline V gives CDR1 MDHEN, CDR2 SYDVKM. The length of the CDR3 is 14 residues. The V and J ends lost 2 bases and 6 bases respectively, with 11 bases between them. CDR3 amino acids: CASSLIGEFQPQHF. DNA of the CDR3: TGTGCCAGCAGTTTAATCGGGGAATTTCAGCCCCAGCATTTT.

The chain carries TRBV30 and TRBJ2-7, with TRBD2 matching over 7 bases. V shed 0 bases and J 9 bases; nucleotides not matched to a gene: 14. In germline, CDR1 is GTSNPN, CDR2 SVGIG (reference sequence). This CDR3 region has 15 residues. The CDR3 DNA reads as TGTGCCTGGAGTGTACCTAGCGGAACGAGTCCCGGGCAGTACTTC. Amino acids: CAWSVPSGTSPGQYF.

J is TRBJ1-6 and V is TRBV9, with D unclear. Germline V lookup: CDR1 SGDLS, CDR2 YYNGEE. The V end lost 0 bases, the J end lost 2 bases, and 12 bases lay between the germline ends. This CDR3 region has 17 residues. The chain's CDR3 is CASSVGKDGPYNSPLHF. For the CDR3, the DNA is TGTGCCAGCAGCGTAGGGAAGGACGGGCCCTATAATTCACCCCTCCACTTT.

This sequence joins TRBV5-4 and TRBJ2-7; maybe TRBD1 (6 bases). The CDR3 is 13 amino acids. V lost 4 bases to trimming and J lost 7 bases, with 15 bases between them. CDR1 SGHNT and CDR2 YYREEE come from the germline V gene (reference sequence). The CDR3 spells CASSITGLGEQYF. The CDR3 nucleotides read TGTGCCAGCAGCATCACAGGGTTGGGAGAGCAGTACTTC.

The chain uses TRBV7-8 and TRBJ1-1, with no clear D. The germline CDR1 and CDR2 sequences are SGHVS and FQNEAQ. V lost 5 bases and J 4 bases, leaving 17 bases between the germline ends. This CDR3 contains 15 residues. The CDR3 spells CASSPWLSLGTEAFF. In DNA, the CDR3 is TGTGCCAGCAGCCCCTGGCTGTCTCTTGGCACTGAAGCTTTCTTT.

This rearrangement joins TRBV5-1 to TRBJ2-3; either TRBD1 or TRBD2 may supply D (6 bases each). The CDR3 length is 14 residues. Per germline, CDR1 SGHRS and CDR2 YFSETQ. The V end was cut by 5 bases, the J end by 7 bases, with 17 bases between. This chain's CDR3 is CASSSGVRGYTQYF. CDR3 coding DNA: TGCGCCAGCAGTTCGGGGGTTAGGGGGTATACGCAGTATTTT.

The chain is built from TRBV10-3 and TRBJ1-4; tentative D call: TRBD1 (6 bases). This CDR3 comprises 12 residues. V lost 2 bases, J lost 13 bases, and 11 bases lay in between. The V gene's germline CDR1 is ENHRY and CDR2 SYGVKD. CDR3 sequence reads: CAISEVQGLLFF. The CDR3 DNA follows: TGTGCCATCAGTGAGGTCCAGGGGTTACTGTTTTTT.

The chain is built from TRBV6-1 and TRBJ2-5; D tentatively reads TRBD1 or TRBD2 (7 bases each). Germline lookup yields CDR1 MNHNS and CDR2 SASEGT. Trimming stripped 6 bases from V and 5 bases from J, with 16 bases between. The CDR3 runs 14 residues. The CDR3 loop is CASRAGGGGETQYF. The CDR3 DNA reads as TGTGCCAGCAGAGCAGGGGGAGGGGGCGAGACCCAGTACTTC.

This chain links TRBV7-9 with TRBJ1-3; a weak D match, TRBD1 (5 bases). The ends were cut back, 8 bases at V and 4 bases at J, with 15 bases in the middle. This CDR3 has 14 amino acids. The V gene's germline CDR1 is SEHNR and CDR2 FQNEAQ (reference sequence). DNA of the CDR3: TGTGCCAGCCGCGCCCCGGGGGTCGGAAACACCATATATTTT. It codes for CASRAPGVGNTIYF.

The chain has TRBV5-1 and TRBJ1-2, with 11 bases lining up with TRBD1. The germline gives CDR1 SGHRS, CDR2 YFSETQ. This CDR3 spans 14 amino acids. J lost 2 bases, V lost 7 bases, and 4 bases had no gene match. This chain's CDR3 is CASGRDRGNYGYTF. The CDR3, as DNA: TGCGCCAGCGGCCGGGACAGGGGGAACTATGGCTACACCTTC.

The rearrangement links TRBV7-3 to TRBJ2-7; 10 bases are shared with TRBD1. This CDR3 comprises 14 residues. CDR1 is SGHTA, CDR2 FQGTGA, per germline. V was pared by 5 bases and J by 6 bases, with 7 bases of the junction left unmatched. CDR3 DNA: TGTGCCAGCAGCCCGGGCGGGACAGGGGCCGAGCAGTACTTC. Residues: CASSPGGTGAEQYF.

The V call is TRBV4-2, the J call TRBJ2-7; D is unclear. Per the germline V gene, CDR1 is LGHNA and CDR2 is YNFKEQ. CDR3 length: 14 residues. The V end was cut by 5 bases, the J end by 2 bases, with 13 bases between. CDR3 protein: CASSLDASTYEQYF. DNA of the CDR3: TGTGCCAGCAGCTTGGACGCGTCAACCTACGAGCAGTACTTC.